The clone carrying this T cell receptor beta chain was recorded many times. Its matching antigen is unknown. Documented time point: newly diagnosed GD, antithyroid drugs for less than 3 months. PBMC-derived RNA was used for the TCR library. Building of the TCR beta libraries involved iRepertoire HTBI primers and Arm-PCR of CDR3 regions. TCRdb recomputed calls from the multiplex PCR reads with MiXCR, one row per CDR3 protein. This sample has more than 400,000 distinct CDR3 sequences, with roughly 16% found just once. These data are taken from a study of regulatory T cells in long-lasting Graves disease. Regarding the study as a whole: Shared public clonotypes totalled roughly 2,500 in persistent patients, compared with some 920 in new patients.

Germline loops: CDR1 SGHAT, CDR2 FQNNGV. V lost 6 bases and J lost 1, with 12 bases in between. The CDR3 contains 14 residues. These data were also reused for a study on T cells in Graves' hyperthyroidism and ophthalmopathy.

This specimen consisted of peripheral blood mononuclear cells (PBMCs), obtained at new diagnosis, from a patient treated with antithyroid drugs. This sequence joins TRBV11-2 and TRBJ2-5; TRBD1 might be the D (6 bases). This TCR was sampled from a man aged 35 to 55 with Graves disease. The CDR3 bases are TGTGCCAGCAGAATCGGACAGTTCCAAGAGACCCAGTACTTC. Protein sequence: CASRIGQFQETQYF.